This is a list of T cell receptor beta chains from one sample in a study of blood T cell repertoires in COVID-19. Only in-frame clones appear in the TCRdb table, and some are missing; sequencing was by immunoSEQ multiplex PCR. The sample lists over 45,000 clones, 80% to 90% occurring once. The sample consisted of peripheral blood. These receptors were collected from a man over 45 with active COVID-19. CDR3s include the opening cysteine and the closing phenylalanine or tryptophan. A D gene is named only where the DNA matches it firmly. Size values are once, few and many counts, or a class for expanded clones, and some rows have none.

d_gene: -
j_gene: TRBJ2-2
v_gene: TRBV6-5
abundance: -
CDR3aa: CASRKTGWGTGELFF
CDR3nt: TGTGCCAGCAGGAAAACAGGGTGGGGCACCGGGGAGCTGTTTTTT

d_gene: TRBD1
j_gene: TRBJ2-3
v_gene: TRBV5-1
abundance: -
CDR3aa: CASSTSDRGFTDTQYF
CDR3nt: TGCGCCAGCAGCACTTCGGACAGGGGGTTCACAGATACGCAGTATTTT

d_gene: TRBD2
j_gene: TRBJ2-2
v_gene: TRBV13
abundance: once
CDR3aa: CATAGGTGELFF
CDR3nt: TGTGCAACAGCGGGAGGTACCGGGGAGCTGTTTTTT

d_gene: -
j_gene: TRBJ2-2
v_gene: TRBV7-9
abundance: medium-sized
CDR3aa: CASSSGGTGELFF
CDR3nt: TGTGCCAGCAGCTCCGGGGGCACCGGGGAGCTGTTTTTT

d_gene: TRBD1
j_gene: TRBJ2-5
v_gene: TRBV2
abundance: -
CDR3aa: CASSVQGPGETQYF
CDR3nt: TGTGCCAGCAGTGTACAGGGGCCGGGGGAGACCCAGTACTTC

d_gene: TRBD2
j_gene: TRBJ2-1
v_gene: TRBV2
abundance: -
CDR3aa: CASSGTSGRQFF
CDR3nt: TGTGCCAGCAGCGGGACTAGCGGTCGACAGTTCTTC

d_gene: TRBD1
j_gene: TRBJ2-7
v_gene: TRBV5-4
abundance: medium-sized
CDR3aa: CASSPPGQGTDEQYF
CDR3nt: TGTGCCAGCAGCCCCCCGGGACAGGGGACTGACGAGCAGTACTTC

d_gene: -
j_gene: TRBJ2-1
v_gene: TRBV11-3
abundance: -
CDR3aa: CASSPGPQGYNEQFF
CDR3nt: TGTGCCAGCAGCCCCGGACCCCAGGGGTACAATGAGCAGTTCTTC

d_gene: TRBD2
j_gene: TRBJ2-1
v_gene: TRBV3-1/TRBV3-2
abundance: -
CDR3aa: CASSLPGGNNEQFF
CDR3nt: TGTGCCAGCAGCCTTCCCGGGGGGAACAATGAGCAGTTCTTC

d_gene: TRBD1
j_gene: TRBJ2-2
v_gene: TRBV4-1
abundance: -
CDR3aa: CASSPLRGGTGRTGELFF
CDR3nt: TGCGCCAGCAGCCCACTTCGAGGTGGGACAGGGCGCACCGGGGAGCTGTTTTTT

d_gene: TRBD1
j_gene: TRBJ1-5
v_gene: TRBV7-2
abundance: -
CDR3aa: CASSLGTGGVEPQHF
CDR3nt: TGTGCCAGCAGCTTAGGGACAGGGGGCGTCGAACCCCAGCATTTT

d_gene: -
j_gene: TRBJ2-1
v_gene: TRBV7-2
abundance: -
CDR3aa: CASSLESGSSYNEQFF
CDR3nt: TGTGCCAGCAGCTTAGAGTCGGGAAGCTCCTACAATGAGCAGTTCTTC

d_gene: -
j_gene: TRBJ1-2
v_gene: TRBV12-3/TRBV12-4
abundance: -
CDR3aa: CASSFVGRSTSTF
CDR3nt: TGTGCCAGCAGTTTTGTGGGCAGATCAACCTCGACCTTC

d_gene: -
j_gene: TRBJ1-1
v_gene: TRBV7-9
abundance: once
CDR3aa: CASSSSQANTEAFF
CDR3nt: TGTGCCAGCAGTTCATCACAGGCAAACACTGAAGCTTTCTTT

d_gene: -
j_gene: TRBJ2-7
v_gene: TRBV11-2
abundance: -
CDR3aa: CASSLVWYPDTEQYF
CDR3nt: TGTGCCAGCAGCTTAGTTTGGTACCCGGACACCGAGCAGTACTTC

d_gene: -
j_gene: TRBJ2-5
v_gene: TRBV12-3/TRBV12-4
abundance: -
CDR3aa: CASSSGSETQYF
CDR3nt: TGTGCCAGCAGTTCGGGGTCTGAGACCCAGTACTTC

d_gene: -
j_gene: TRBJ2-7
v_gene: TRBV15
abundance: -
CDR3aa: CATSPRTLARSYEQYF
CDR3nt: TGTGCCACCAGCCCCCGAACCTTAGCACGCTCCTACGAGCAGTACTTC

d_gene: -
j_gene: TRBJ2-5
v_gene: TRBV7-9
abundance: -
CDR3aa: CASSFGPAGQETQYF
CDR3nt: TGTGCCAGCAGCTTCGGTCCAGCGGGTCAAGAGACCCAGTACTTC

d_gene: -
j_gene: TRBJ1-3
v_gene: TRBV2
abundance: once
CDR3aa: CASMGSSSGNTIYF
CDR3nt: TGTGCCAGCATGGGCAGCTCATCTGGAAACACCATATATTTT

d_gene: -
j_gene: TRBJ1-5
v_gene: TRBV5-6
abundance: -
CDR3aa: CASSFRLLSNQPQHF
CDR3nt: TGTGCCAGCAGCTTCCGACTGCTTAGCAATCAGCCCCAGCATTTT

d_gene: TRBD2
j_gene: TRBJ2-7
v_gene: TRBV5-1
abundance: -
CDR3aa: CASSRPSGRATYEQYF
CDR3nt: TGCGCCAGCAGCCGACCTAGCGGGAGGGCGACCTACGAGCAGTACTTC

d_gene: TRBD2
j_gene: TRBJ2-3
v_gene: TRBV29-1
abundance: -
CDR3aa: CSVTGTSGRTDTQYF
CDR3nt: TGCAGCGTAACCGGGACTAGCGGGAGGACAGATACGCAGTATTTT

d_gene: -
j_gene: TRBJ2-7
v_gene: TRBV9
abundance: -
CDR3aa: CASSVAGEHEQYF
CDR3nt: TGTGCCAGCAGCGTAGCAGGGGAACACGAGCAGTACTTC

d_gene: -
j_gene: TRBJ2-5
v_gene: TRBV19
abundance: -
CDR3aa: CASSIPGEETQYF
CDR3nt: TGTGCCAGTAGTATCCCCGGGGAAGAGACCCAGTACTTC

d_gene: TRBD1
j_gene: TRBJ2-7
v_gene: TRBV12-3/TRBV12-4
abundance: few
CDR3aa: CASSLGTGLHF
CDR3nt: TGTGCCAGCAGTTTAGGGACAGGGCTCCACTTC

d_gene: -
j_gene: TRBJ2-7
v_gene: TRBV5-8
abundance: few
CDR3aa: CASSLYEGVGEQYF
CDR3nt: TGTGCCAGCAGCTTGTATGAGGGAGTGGGCGAGCAGTACTTC

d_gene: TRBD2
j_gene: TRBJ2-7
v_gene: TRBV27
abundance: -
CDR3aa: CASSFTSGPYEQYF
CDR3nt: TGTGCCAGCAGTTTCACTAGCGGCCCCTACGAGCAGTACTTC

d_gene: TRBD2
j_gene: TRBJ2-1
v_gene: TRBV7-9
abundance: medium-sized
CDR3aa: CASSTQGLAGGEQFF
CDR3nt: TGTGCCAGCAGCACCCAAGGACTAGCGGGGGGTGAGCAGTTCTTC

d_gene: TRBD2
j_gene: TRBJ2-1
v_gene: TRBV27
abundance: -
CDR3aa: CASSSPGLTNEQFF
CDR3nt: TGTGCCAGCAGTTCACCGGGACTAACAAATGAGCAGTTCTTC

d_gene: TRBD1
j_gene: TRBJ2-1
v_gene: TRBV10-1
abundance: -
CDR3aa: CASSQTGMYNEQFF
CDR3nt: TGCGCCAGCAGTCAGACAGGGATGTACAATGAGCAGTTCTTC

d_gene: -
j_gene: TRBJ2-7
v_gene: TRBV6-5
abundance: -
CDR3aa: CASSRPGGYYEQYF
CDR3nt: TGTGCCAGCAGTCGCCCGGGGGGCTACTACGAGCAGTACTTC

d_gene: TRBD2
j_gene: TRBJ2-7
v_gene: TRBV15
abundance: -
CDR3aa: CATSRDWGAGGAHEQYF
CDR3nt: TGTGCCACCAGCAGAGATTGGGGAGCGGGAGGGGCCCACGAGCAGTACTTC

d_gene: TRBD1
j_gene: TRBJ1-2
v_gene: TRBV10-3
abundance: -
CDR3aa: CASTPDRAGYTF
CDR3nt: TGTGCCTCAACACCAGACAGGGCTGGCTACACCTTC

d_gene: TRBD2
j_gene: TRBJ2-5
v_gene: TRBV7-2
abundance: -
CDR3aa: CASSLGLAYETQYF
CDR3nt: TGTGCCAGCAGCTTGGGACTAGCTTACGAGACCCAGTACTTC

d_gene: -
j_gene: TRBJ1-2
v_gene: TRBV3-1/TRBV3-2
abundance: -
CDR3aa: CASSQGGVTNYGYTF
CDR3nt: TGTGCCAGCAGCCAGGGAGGGGTGACTAACTATGGCTACACCTTC

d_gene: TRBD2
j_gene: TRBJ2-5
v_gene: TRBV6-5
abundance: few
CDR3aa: CASSYRTRQETQYF
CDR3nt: TGTGCCAGCAGTTACCGGACTAGACAAGAGACCCAGTACTTC

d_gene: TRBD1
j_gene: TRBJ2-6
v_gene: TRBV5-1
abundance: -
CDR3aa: CASSFRDRGSGANVLTF
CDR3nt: TGCGCCAGCAGCTTTAGGGACAGGGGCTCTGGGGCCAACGTCCTGACTTTC

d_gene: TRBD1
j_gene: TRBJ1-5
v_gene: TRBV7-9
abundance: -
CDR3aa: CASSLGVDRAGQPQHF
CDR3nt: TGTGCCAGCAGCTTAGGGGTTGACAGGGCGGGTCAGCCCCAGCATTTT

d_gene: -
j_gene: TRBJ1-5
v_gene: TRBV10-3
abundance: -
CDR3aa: CAISEGGARQPQHF
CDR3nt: TGTGCCATCAGTGAGGGGGGGGCCCGGCAGCCCCAGCATTTT

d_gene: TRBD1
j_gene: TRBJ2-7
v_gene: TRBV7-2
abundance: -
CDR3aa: CASSQGVIREQYF
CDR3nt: TGTGCCAGCAGCCAGGGGGTGATACGGGAGCAGTACTTC

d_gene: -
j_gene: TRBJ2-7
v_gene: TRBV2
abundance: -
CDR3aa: CASSLDRLYEQYF
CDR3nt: TGTGCCAGCAGTTTGGACAGATTATACGAGCAGTACTTC

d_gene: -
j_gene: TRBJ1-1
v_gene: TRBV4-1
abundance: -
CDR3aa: CASSQVASGAGTEAFF
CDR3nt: TGCGCCAGCAGCCAAGTTGCCTCAGGGGCAGGGACTGAAGCTTTCTTT

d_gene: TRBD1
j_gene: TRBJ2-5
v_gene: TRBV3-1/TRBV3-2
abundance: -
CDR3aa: CASSQDLGQGAETQYF
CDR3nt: TGTGCCAGCAGCCAAGATTTGGGACAGGGAGCAGAGACCCAGTACTTC

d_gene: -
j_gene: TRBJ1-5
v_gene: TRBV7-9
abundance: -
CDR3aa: CASSRDRTNQPQHF
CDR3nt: TGTGCCAGCAGCCGAGACAGAACCAATCAGCCCCAGCATTTT

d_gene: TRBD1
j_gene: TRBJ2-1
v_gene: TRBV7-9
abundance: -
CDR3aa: CASSYLTGGFDNEQFF
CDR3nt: TGTGCCAGCAGCTACCTGACAGGGGGTTTTGACAATGAGCAGTTCTTC

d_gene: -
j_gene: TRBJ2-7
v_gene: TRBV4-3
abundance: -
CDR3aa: CASSLVSDSSYEQYF
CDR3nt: TGCGCCAGCAGCCTCGTCTCAGATTCCTCCTACGAGCAGTACTTC

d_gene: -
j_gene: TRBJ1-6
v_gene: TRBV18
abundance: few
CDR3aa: CASSSLSGGAGGNSPLHF
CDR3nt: TGTGCCAGCTCATCCCTTTCGGGCGGGGCTGGGGGTAATTCACCCCTCCACTTT

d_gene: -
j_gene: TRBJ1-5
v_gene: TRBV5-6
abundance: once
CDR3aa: CASSLYWLNQPQHF
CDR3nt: TGTGCCAGCAGCTTGTATTGGCTCAATCAGCCCCAGCATTTT

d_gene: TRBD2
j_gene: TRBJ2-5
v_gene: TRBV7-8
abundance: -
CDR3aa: CASSLARRTSGGKETQYF
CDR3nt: TGTGCCAGCAGCTTAGCGCGGCGGACTAGCGGGGGTAAAGAGACCCAGTACTTC

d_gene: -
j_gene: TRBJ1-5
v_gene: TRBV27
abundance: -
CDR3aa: CASSFGGASNQPQHF
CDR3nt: TGTGCCAGCAGTTTCGGAGGGGCGAGCAATCAGCCCCAGCATTTT

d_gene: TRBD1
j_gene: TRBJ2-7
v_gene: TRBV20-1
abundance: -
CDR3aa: CSASKGQTYEQYF
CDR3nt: TGCAGTGCTAGTAAGGGACAGACCTACGAGCAGTACTTC

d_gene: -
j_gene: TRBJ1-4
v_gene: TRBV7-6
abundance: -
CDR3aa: CASSLGPPGATNEKLFF
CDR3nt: TGTGCCAGCAGCTTAGGACCTCCAGGCGCAACTAATGAAAAACTGTTTTTT

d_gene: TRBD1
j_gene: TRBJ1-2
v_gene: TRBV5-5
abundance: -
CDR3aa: CASSFETGASGYTF
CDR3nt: TGTGCCAGCAGCTTTGAGACAGGGGCGAGTGGCTACACCTTC